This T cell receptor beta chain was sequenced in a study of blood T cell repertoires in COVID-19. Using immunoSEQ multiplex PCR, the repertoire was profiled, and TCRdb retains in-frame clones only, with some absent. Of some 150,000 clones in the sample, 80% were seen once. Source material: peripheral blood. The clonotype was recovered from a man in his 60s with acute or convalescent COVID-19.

CDR3 DNA sequence: TGCGCCAGCAGCTTGGAAGGGACAGGAAGGTACACAGATACGCAGTATTTT. It is translated as CASSLEGTGRYTDTQYF. The chain couples TRBV5-1 to TRBJ2-3; 8 bases are shared with TRBD1. The CDR3 sequence is 17 residues long. CDR1 and CDR2 (germline): SGHRS, YFSETQ. Losses at the gene ends were 0 bases for V and 2 bases for J; bases not matched to a gene: 8.